The text below deals with one T cell receptor (beta chain). No antigen is known for it. No quality values exist for individual bases; no much larger clone is one base distant. TCRbeta CDR3 regions were amplified from genomic DNA using the immunoSEQ Assay, a bias-controlled multiplex PCR. The study's processing was this. Within the assay, amplification of reference gene primers was used to estimate how many nucleated cells each sample contained. To quantify the absolute abundance of each unique TCRbeta CDR3 rearrangement, sequence reads were collapsed and filtered. For each sample, productive Simpson clonality was calculated as the square root of Simpson's diversity index across productive rearrangements. TCRdb holds this immuneACCESS table with in-frame rearrangements only. Some clones are missing; in checked studies, unresolved V genes explain under half, and the rest has no known cause. V and J calls and clone size follow that table, whereas D and trimming were derived from the DNA. The sample yields tens of thousands of clones; 75% to 90% were counted once. The ten largest clones take up about 14% of the sample.

Collaborating institutions collected whole blood in K2EDTA tubes following their own protocols. Collaborator samples were shipped for TCRbeta analysis as frozen whole blood, isolated PBMCs, or DNA extracted from either sample type. These data originate in a study of blood T cell repertoires in COVID-19 (dated by TCRdb to about 2020). Describing the broader study: Samples covering the acute and convalescent phases of COVID-19 were provided by collaborators in the United States, Italy and Spain. Nearly every sample came with metadata listing a de-identified subject ID, COVID-19 status, age in years and sex. Deeply sampled blood TCRbeta repertoires from subjects exposed to, actively infected with, or recovered from COVID-19 were included in the dataset. The material from the prospective study consisted of cDNA or gDNA derived from T cells, B-cell-depleted T cells, or PBMCs. The repertoires were made available in a free public database intended to serve as a resource for research on the immune response to SARS-CoV-2. HLA class I and class II types, where available, came from metadata supplied by the sample provider rather than from assay-based typing. Samples were obtained from the ongoing ImmuneRACE study (first 160 participants) and from about 1,300 subjects provided by 6 global collaborators. Broad study findings and their caveats: The quantity of clinical and demographic metadata differed by source and by participant and was supplied without curation.

Taken from cysteine to phenylalanine, the CDR3 has 15 residues. The DNA shown is the 45-base CDR3, in frame from base 1. V was cut back by 5 bases and J by 0 bases, leaving a gap of 11 bases between them. Sequences SNHLY (CDR1) and FYNNEI (CDR2) are obtained from the germline V gene. Material for sequencing was peripheral blood. This sequence uses TRBV2 and TRBJ2-1, and possibly TRBD1, on 6 matching bases. This TCR came from a man in his 70s with active or convalescent COVID-19. CDR3 region: CASSSMTGSYNEQFF. Read as DNA, the sequence is TGTGCCAGCAGTTCGATGACAGGCTCCTACAATGAGCAGTTCTTC.